This section outlines one T cell receptor (beta chain) sequence together with its context. Its antigen target is currently unknown. Per-nucleotide qualities are absent, and no much larger clonotype sits a single base away. These data are taken from a study of radiation and T cells in renal cell carcinoma (dated by TCRdb to 2020 to 2021). For the study in its entirety: The samples were drawn from a clinical trial, where primary renal cell carcinomas were treated with 15 Gy of stereotactic body radiation therapy and then removed by nephrectomy 4 weeks afterward. TCR beta sequencing covered 50 to 55 samples in total, comprising approximately 25 tumors and roughly 27 peripheral blood samples. Across all 55 or so samples, 4 million to 5 million unique CDR3 nucleotide sequences encoding 2,658,974 unique CDR3 amino acid sequences were identified. The study at large found these results: In blood, the top tumor clonotypes increased between baseline and 2 weeks post-radiation and then shrank by 4 weeks, which suggests that tumor-resident clones expanded only transiently. With a single-armed trial design, the study had no way to address how radiation dose or scheduling affects the TCR repertoire. Dynamics of the blood repertoire were not tracked past 4 weeks after treatment. Because pretreatment tumor biopsies were not available, the study could not determine whether clonotypes were already present within the tumor at baseline.

In light of the paper, this sample's time point label describes: baseline pretreatment blood. What the treatment or condition label conveys for this sample: 15 Gy SBRT to primary tumor, nephrectomy 4 weeks later. To follow tumor-enriched clonotypes, peripheral blood was collected serially from radiation-treated patients at baseline and again at 2 weeks and 4 weeks after SBRT. Renal cell carcinoma with clear cell pathology was present in all patients. Genomic DNA for TCR sequencing was prepared using the QIAamp DNA Blood Mini Kit (Qiagen). The analyses included only samples that passed all quality control checks. The immunoSEQ kit was used, according to the manufacturer's recommendations, to generate TCR beta libraries from genomic DNA. To prepare the libraries, a first multiplex PCR with proprietary primers was run, followed by a second PCR that added unique barcodes, and a bead cleanup was done after each round. A positive control reaction and a negative control reaction, both provided in the kit, were run with every batch of samples. The final libraries underwent checking on an Agilent 4200 TapeStation D1000 ScreenTape, volumetric pooling, and quantification by qPCR. Sequencing was performed on an Illumina NextSeq500 using a MidOutput 150-cycle cartridge, with 156 Read1 cycles, 15 Index1 cycles, and the kit custom primers. The pooled library was loaded at roughly 0.96 pM, with a roughly 22% PhiX control spiked in. The published analysis was carried out like this. Vendor-processed data were analyzed in R, and a clonotype was defined as all T cells sharing the same CDR3 nucleotide sequence. In the clone abundance analyses, frequencies in each sample were normalized to that sample's 10,000 most abundant clones. Public T cell clones, averaging fewer than five per sample, were removed before analysis. An abundance difference of at least 32-fold between compartments was the criterion for calling clonotypes tumor-enriched or baseline blood-enriched. A beta-binomial differential abundance model was used to identify clonotypes that were expanded or contracted between blood time points. Tumor-blood repertoire similarity was measured with the Baroni-Urbani and Buser coefficient, and groups were compared using two-tailed Wilcoxon tests in R. TCRdb provides this immuneACCESS table in a form limited to in-frame rearrangements. Some clones are lacking; in checked studies, under half of them reflect an unresolved V gene, and why the rest are absent is not known. Clone size and the V and J calls come from that table; the DNA yielded D and trimming. In this sample the table shows more than 95,000 clones, roughly 80% of which occur a single time. Under 4% of the sample goes to the ten largest clones.

This TCR came from a woman aged 60-75 years with renal cell carcinoma. The specimen was blood, collected from a patient whose treatment included radiotherapy and nephrectomy.

The sequenced DNA: TGTGCCAGCAGCTTACTGAATCCTAACTATGGCTACACCTTC. Translated, it gives CASSLLNPNYGYTF. The chain is made from TRBV7-2 and TRBJ1-2; the D gene is not confidently resolved. Taken from the germline V gene, the CDR1 and CDR2 loops are SGHTA and FQGNSA. CDR3 length: 14 amino acids, cysteine to phenylalanine. This entry keeps only the CDR3 DNA: 42 bases, framed from base 1. V and J lose 2 bases and 0 bases, and a span of 7 bases separates them.